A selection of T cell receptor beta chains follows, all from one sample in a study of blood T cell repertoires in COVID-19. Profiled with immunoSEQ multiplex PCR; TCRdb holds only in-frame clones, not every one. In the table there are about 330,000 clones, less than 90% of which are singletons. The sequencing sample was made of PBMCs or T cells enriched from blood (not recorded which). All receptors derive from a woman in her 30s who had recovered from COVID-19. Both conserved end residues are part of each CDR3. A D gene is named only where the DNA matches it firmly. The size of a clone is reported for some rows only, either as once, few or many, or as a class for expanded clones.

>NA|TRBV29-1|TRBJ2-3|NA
TGCAGCGTTGAACAGACGCGCACAGGGAGAGATACGCAGTATTTT
CSVEQTRTGRDTQYF
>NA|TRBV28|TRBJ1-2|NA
TGTGCCAGCAGTTTAAGAGGACAGAACTATGGCTACACCTTC
CASSLRGQNYGYTF
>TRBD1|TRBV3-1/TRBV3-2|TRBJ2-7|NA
TGTGCCAGCAGCCCTAAGACAGGGAAAGGGAGCGAGCAGTACTTC
CASSPKTGKGSEQYF
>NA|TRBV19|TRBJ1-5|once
TGTGCCAGTACCAGAAGGAGGGCGGGCAATCAGCCCCAGCATTTT
CASTRRRAGNQPQHF
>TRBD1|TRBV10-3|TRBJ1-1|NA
TGTGCCATCAGTGAGTCGGGATCGGTAGGGGGCTTAGGGACTGAAGCTTTCTTT
CAISESGSVGGLGTEAFF
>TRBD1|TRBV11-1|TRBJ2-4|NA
TGTGCCAGCAGCCCTCGGACAGGGGTAGCCAAAAACATTCAGTACTTC
CASSPRTGVAKNIQYF
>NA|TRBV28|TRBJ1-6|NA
TGTGCCAGCAGCACCGACAGATACCCTTATAATTCACCCCTCCACTTT
CASSTDRYPYNSPLHF
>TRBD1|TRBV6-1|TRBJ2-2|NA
TGTGCCAGCAGTGAGCGACAGGGGGCAGGGAACACCGGGGAGCTGTTTTTT
CASSERQGAGNTGELFF
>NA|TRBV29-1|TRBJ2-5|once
TGCAGCGTTGGCCAGTCGTACCAAGAGACCCAGTACTTC
CSVGQSYQETQYF
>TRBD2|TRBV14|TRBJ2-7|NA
TGTGCCAGCAGCCAAGATCGGGTCCCCGGGACTAGCTACGAGCAGTACTTC
CASSQDRVPGTSYEQYF
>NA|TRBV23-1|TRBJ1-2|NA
TGCGCCAGCAGTCAATCGAGTAGGAGTGAGGGCTACACCTTC
CASSQSSRSEGYTF
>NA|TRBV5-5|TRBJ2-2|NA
TGTGCCAGCAGCAGCTCGAATCGATTCGAGCTGTTTTTT
CASSSSNRFELFF
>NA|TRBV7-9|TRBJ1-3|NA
TGTGCCAGCAGCCGAGGCTCTGGAAACACCATATATTTT
CASSRGSGNTIYF
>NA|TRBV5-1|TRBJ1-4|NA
TGCGCCAGCAGCCAACACCAGGAGGAGGAAAAACTGTTTTTT
CASSQHQEEEKLFF
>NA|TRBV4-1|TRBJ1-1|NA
TGCGCCAGCAGCCAAGATAGAAACACTGAAGCTTTCTTT
CASSQDRNTEAFF
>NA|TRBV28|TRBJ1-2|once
TGTGCCAGCATCCCAAGCCTCGGACAGTCCTATGGCTACACCTTC
CASIPSLGQSYGYTF
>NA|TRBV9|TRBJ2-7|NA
TGTGCCAGCAGCCCGCTTGGGGGGAACGAGCAGTACTTC
CASSPLGGNEQYF
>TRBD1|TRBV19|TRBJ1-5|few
TGTGCCAGTAGTTCGGGGACAGGACGCCTCAATCAGCCCCAGCATTTT
CASSSGTGRLNQPQHF
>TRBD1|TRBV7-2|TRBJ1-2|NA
TGTGCCAGCAGCGAGGGGGCCTCCCGGGGCTATGGCTACACCTTC
CASSEGASRGYGYTF
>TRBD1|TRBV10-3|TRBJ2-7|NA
TGTGCCATCAGTGAGTACAGGGGATACTACGAGCAGTACTTC
CAISEYRGYYEQYF
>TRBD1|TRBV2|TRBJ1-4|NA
TGTGCCAGCCGACGGACAGGGGGCGAAAATGAAAAACTGTTTTTT
CASRRTGGENEKLFF
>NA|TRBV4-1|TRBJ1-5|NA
TGCGCCAGCAGCCAGGTCTTTTTAGGAGAAAATCAGCCCCAGCATTTT
CASSQVFLGENQPQHF
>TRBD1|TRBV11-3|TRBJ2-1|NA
TGTGCCAGCAGCTTTACCGGGACAGGGGACCATGAGCAGTTCTTC
CASSFTGTGDHEQFF
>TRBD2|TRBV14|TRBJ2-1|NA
TGTGCCAGCAGCCAAGCGTCGGGACTAGCGGGGGGCCCGCACAATGAGCAGTTCTTC
CASSQASGLAGGPHNEQFF
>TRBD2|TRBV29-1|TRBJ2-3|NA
TGCAGCGTTACGACTAGCGGGGTCGCAGATACGCAGTATTTT
CSVTTSGVADTQYF
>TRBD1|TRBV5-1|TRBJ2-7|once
TGCGCCAGCAGCCCGGGAGATGGTAGGACAGGGCGGAGCGGCGAGCAGTACTTC
CASSPGDGRTGRSGEQYF
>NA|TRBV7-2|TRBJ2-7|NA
TGTGCCAGCAGCTTAGCCGGGCTAGCCAACTACGAGCAGTACTTC
CASSLAGLANYEQYF
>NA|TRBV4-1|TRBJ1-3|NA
TGCGCCAGCACCTGGACAGTCGGACTCTCTGGAAACACCATATATTTT
CASTWTVGLSGNTIYF
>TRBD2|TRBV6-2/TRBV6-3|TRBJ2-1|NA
TGTGCCAGCAGTTATGGGACTAGCGGGGGGTATGAGCAGTTCTTC
CASSYGTSGGYEQFF
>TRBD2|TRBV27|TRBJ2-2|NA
TGTGCCAGCAGTCCGTGGACTAGCGGGGGCCCTGGGGAGCTGTTTTTT
CASSPWTSGGPGELFF
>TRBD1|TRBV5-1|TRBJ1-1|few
TGCGCCAGCAGCTTGACCGGACAGGGTTCCCGGAACACTGAAGCTTTCTTT
CASSLTGQGSRNTEAFF
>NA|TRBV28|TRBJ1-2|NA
TGTGCCAGCAGTCTTCCCACCTTCGGGGGCTATGGCTACACCTTC
CASSLPTFGGYGYTF
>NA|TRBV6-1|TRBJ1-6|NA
TGTGCCAGCAGTGAGCGGGAGGATTCACCCCTCCACTTT
CASSEREDSPLHF
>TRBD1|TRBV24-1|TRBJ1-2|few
TGTGCCGTGCGGGACAGGGGTAACTATGGCTACACCTTC
CAVRDRGNYGYTF
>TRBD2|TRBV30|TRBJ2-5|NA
TGTGCCTGGAGTGTACGGGGGGTGGAGACCCAGTACTTC
CAWSVRGVETQYF
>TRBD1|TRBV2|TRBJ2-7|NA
TGTGCCAGTCGCCAGGACAGGGGGTCGCAGAACGAGCAGTACTTC
CASRQDRGSQNEQYF
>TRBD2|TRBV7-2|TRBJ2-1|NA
TGTGCCAGCAGCTTAGCGCCGGGCGGGGGTTTTCGGTCCTACAATGAGCAGTTCTTC
CASSLAPGGGFRSYNEQFF
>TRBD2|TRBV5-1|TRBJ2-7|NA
TGCGCCAGCAGCTTAGGGACTAGCGGGGGCCAGTACTTC
CASSLGTSGGQYF
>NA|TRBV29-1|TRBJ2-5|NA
TGCAGCGTTTCGGACACCAACCAAGAGACCCAGTACTTC
CSVSDTNQETQYF
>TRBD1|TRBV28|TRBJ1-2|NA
TGTGCCAGCAGTTGGGACAGGTCCTATGGCTACACCTTC
CASSWDRSYGYTF
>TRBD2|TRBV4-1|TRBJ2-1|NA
TGCGCCAGCAGCCAAGAAGCTAGCGGGGGATACAATGAGCAGTTCTTC
CASSQEASGGYNEQFF
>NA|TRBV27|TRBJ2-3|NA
TGTGCCAGCAGTGGCCGCCCCGCATCAGATACGCAGTATTTT
CASSGRPASDTQYF
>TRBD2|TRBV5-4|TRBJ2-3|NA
TGTGCCAGCAGCCGACTAGCGGGGGGGACAGATACGCAGTATTTT
CASSRLAGGTDTQYF
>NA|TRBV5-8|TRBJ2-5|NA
TGTGCCAGCAGCCTCCCGGGAGGGGGCCGAGAGACCCAGTACTTC
CASSLPGGGRETQYF
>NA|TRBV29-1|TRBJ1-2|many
TGCAGCGTTGAAGACCGGGGCAGGGGAGACTATGGCTACACCTTC
CSVEDRGRGDYGYTF
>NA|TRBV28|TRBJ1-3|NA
TGTGCCAGCAATGTCCGCGGAGGGCTGAGGGGCACCATATATTTT
CASNVRGGLRGTIYF
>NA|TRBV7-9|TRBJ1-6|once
TGTGCCAGCGCATCGGGACAACATTCACCCCTCCACTTT
CASASGQHSPLHF
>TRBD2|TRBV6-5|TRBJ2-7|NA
TGTGCCAGCAGTTACTCGCGGGGGGGCCTTCCCGAGCAGTACTTC
CASSYSRGGLPEQYF
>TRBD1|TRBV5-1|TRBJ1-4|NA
TGCGCCAGCAGCCTAGGACAGGTTGGACCTAATGAAAAACTGTTTTTT
CASSLGQVGPNEKLFF
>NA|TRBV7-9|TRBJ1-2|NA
TGTGCCAGCAGCTTAGAAGACGGGTCCTATGGCTACACCTTC
CASSLEDGSYGYTF
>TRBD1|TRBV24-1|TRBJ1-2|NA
TGTGCCACCAGTGACCCTCAGGGGGCAGGCAACTATGGCTACACCTTC
CATSDPQGAGNYGYTF
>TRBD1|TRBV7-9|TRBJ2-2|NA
TGTGCCAGCAGCTTAGCCCAGGGGGCTCAATCCGGGGAGCTGTTTTTT
CASSLAQGAQSGELFF
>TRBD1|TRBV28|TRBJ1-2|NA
TGTGCCAGCAGACGACAGGGGGCGGAGGGCTACACCTTC
CASRRQGAEGYTF
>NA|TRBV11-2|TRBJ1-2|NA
TGTGCCAGCAGCTTAGGGGCGGAGGGCTATGGCTACACCTTC
CASSLGAEGYGYTF
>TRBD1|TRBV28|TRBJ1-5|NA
TGTGCCAGCAGTGCCCTGGACAGGGGGGGTTTTCGGGTTGGCTATCAGCCCCAGCATTTT
CASSALDRGGFRVGYQPQHF